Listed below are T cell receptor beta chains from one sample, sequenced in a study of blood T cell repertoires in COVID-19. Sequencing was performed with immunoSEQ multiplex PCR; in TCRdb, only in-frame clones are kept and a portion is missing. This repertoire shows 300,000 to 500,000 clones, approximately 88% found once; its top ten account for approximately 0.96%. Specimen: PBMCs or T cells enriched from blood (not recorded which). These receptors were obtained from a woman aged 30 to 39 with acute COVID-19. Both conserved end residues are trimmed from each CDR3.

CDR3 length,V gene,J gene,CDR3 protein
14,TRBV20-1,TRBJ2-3,SASSPQGAGTDTQY
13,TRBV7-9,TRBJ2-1,ASSYFTARDNEQF
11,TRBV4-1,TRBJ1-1,ASSQGPDTEAF
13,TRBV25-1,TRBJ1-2,ASSEWSGTWGGYT
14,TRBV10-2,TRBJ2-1,ASSESTSGGDNEQF
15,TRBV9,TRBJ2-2,ASSAGLAQVYTGELF
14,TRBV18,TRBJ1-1,ASHSQVGTPVTEAF
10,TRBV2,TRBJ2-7,ASSPRFYEQY
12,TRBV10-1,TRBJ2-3,AIGQGAGTDTQY
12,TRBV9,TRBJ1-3,ASSVAGSGNTIY
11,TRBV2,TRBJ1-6,ASTDRYNSPLH
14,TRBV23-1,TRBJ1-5,ASGPSKTRSNQPQH
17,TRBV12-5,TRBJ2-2,ASGLAISLDSLNTGELF
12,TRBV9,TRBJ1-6,ASSVGGGSSPLH
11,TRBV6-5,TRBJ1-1,ASSLQGALGAF
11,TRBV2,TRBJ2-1,ASSGPPGLGQF
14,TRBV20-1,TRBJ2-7,SASRGTSGGFHEQY
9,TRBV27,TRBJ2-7,ASSSAYEQY
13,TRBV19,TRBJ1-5,ASSIRGGSPQPQH
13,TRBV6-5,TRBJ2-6,ASSYSSSGANVLT
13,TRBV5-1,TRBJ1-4,ASSLEAGANEKLF
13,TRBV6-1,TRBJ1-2,ASSEAVVAGHGYT
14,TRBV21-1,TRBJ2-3,ASSTRTSGGQDTQY
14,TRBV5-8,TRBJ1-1,ASSLFLGGGNTEAF
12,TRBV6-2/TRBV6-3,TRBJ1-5,ASSYVYSNQPQH
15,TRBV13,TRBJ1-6,ASSSRGAGAYNSPLH
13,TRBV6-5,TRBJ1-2,ASSRRTGGIDGYT
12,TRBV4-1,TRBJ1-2,ASSRLQGNYGYT
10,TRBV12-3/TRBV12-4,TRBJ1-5,ASSAGGRPQH
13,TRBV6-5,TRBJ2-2,ASSWDRISTGELF
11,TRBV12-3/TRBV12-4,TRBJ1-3,ASQGFSGNTIY
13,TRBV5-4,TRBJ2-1,ASSLETGVYNEQF
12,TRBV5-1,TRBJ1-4,ASSQDRGREKLF
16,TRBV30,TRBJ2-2,AWSVSGGGLWGTGELF
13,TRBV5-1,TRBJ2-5,ASSSLGGAFETQY
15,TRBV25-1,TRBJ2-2,ASSEFGDRGNTGELF
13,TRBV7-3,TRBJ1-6,ASSLTALTNSPLH
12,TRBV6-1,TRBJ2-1,ASREAGGYNEQF
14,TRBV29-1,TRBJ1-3,SVVGGDLNSGNTIY
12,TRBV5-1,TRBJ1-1,ASRAGAGNTEAF
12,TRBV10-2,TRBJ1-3,ASSENSPGNTIY
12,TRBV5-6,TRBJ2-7,ASSLLDRGHEQY